This T cell receptor (beta chain) was profiled in a study of spatial heterogeneity in lung cancer. Study summary: Correlation of TCR transcript counts in tumor regions with a T cell module score from matched bulk RNA-seq was strong.

Time point here: sample taken at primary tumor resection. The donors were fewer than 80 patients with non-small cell lung cancer that was early-stage and untreated. Every TCR cDNA molecule bore a unique molecular identifier. MiXCR, run by TCRdb on the 5' RACE reads, gives a single entry per CDR3 protein. Of about 4,400 distinct CDR3 sequences listed, 5% to 6.5% are singletons. Findings and limits, study-wide: Expanded TCR counts, ubiquitous and regional, correlated respectively with ubiquitous and regional nonsynonymous mutation counts. Mutation tallies in tumors tracked expanded intratumoral alpha and beta TCR counts.

Many counts were recorded for this clonotype. Its antigen is not known. The V and J ends lost 1 base and 2 bases respectively, with 3 bases between them. CDR3 length equals 12 residues. Germline CDR1 SGHKS, CDR2 YYEKEE (reference sequence). The rearrangement uses TRBV5-5 and TRBJ1-2; D gene ambiguous. The sequence was obtained from a male donor with early-stage non-small cell lung cancer. Specimen: lung tumor tissue, collected at surgery. In nucleotides, the CDR3 is TGTGCCAGCAGCTTGAAAAACTATGGCTACACCTTC. Translating gives CASSLKNYGYTF.